This entry lists 28 T cell receptor beta chains sequenced from one sample in a study of shared clonotypes between healthy human individuals. Some clones are missing from TCRdb's copy, which holds only in-frame ones; the method was immunoSEQ multiplex PCR. The table shows millions of clones, with around 93% occurring only once. As defined, naive CD8 cells were CD45RO-negative and positively selected for CCR7, with terminally differentiated effector memory CD45RA+ cells excluded. Sequencing input: naive CD8+ T cells from PBMCs. These receptors originate from a man younger than 30 in good health. Some clones in this sample may be carry-over from other donors' samples.

The J gene is TRBJ2-1, the V gene TRBV19, with 7 bases that match TRBD1. Germline V lookup: CDR1 LNHDA, CDR2 SQIVND (reference sequence). Trimming took 5 bases from V and 8 from J; bases not matched to a gene: 6. CDR3 length: 13 amino acids. DNA of the CDR3: TGTGCCAGTAGTGCTGACAGGGCCCATGAGCAGTTCTTC. This gives the protein CASSADRAHEQFF. Full variable domain (rest looked up from reference TRBV19 and TRBJ2-1): DGGITQSPKYLFRKEGQNVTLSCEQNLNHDAMYWYRQDPGQGLRLIYYSQIVNDFQKGDIAEGYSVSREKKESFPLTVTSAQKNPTAFYLCASSADRAHEQFFGPGTRLTVL.

A note on this clone: Mismatch with germline at one junction end may stem from a read error. The genes are TRBV13 and TRBJ1-1; 9 bases fit TRBD1. The V gene's germline CDR1 is PRHDT and CDR2 FYEKMQ (reference sequence). The CDR3 loop spans 19 amino acids. In DNA form, the CDR3 reads TGTGCCAGCAGCTTAGCAGGAACCGGGACAGGGTTTACGAACGCTGAAGCTTTCTTT. This codes for CASSLAGTGTGFTNAEAFF.

This clone was recorded only once. The chain combines TRBV13 with TRBJ1-2; 7 positions agree with TRBD1. V was clipped by 3 bases and J by 0 bases; unmatched bases: 4. The CDR3 extends over 15 amino acids. Germline V gene data show CDR1 as PRHDT and CDR2 as FYEKMQ (reference sequence). The DNA for the CDR3 is TGTGCCAGCAGCTTCGACAGGGATCCTAACTATGGCTACACCTTC. Amino acids: CASSFDRDPNYGYTF.

The chain employs TRBV28 and TRBJ1-5; D possibly corresponds to TRBD1 (5 bases). Germline-derived CDR1 and CDR2 are MDHEN and SYDVKM. The CDR3 spans 14 residues. V lost 3 bases, J lost 6 bases, and 12 bases lay in between. The CDR3 sequence: CASSLGRRGQPQHF. The CDR3 coding sequence is TGTGCCAGCAGTTTGGGGCGAAGGGGTCAGCCCCAGCATTTT.

CDR3 amino acids: CASSPQAYYGYTF. The CDR3 coding sequence is TGTGCCAGCAGCCCACAGGCGTACTATGGCTACACCTTC. This chain connects TRBV9 to TRBJ1-2, with a tentative D call TRBD1 (5 bases). CDR3 length: 13 residues. CDR1 SGDLS and CDR2 YYNGEE come from the germline V gene. Trimming removed 4 bases at V and 3 bases at J, with 10 bases between. The variable domain in full, completed from reference TRBV9 and TRBJ1-2, reads DSGVTQTPKHLITATGQRVTLRCSPRSGDLSVYWYQQSLDQGLQFLIQYYNGEERAKGNILERFSAQQFPDLHSELNLSSLELGDSALYFCASSPQAYYGYTFGSGTRLTVV.

V and J are TRBV7-9 and TRBJ1-2; no reliable D call. The CDR3 consists of 12 residues. V was shortened by 5 bases and J by 6 bases, with 10 bases between the two germline ends. Germline CDR1 SEHNR, CDR2 FQNEAQ (reference sequence). The CDR3 here is CASSQMGDGYTF. In DNA, the CDR3 is TGTGCCAGCAGCCAAATGGGAGATGGCTACACCTTC.

This clone was observed a few times. Other DNA sequences in this specimen translate into the identical CDR3. The chain carries TRBV27 and TRBJ2-7, with D hard to call. Deletions cut 4 bases from V and 3 bases from J, with 7 bases between. CDR3 size: 12 residues. Germline loops: CDR1 MNHEY, CDR2 SMNVEV (reference sequence). DNA of the CDR3: TGTGCCAGCAGTTCGAGAGGCTACGAGCAGTACTTC. This codes for CASSSRGYEQYF.

This chain links TRBV7-9 with TRBJ2-1, with D possibly TRBD1 on 6 matching bases. Looked up from germline, CDR1 is SEHNR and CDR2 is FQNEAQ (reference sequence). The CDR3 loop spans 15 amino acids. The germline V and J ends were trimmed by 7 bases and 6 bases, with 19 bases remaining between them. The CDR3 is CASTLPQGSFNEQFF. The CDR3 coding sequence is TGTGCCAGCACCTTGCCCCAGGGGAGTTTCAATGAGCAGTTCTTC.

This chain uses TRBV28 with TRBJ2-7; 9 positions agree with TRBD2. The V gene end was trimmed by 1 base and the J gene end by 5 bases; junction bases not matched to a gene: 9. Germline CDR1 MDHEN, CDR2 SYDVKM. The CDR3 runs to 16 residues. The CDR3 coding sequence is TGTGCCAGCAGTTTATCCCGGCTAGCGGGACTCCACGAGCAGTACTTC. As protein: CASSLSRLAGLHEQYF. Using reference TRBV28 and TRBJ2-7 for the parts outside the CDR3, the full variable domain is DVKVTQSSRYLVKRTGEKVFLECVQDMDHENMFWYRQDPGLGLRLIYFSYDVKMKEKGDIPEGYSVSREKKERFSLILESASTNQTSMYLCASSLSRLAGLHEQYFGPGTRLTVT.

The chain employs TRBV6-5 and TRBJ2-7; D unclear. Germline V gene lookup returns CDR1 MNHEY and CDR2 SVGAGI. The CDR3 runs to 15 residues. V was shortened by 0 bases and J by 2 bases, with 11 bases between the two germline ends. The chain's CDR3 is CASSYSIYRTYEQYF. The CDR3 nucleotides read TGTGCCAGCAGTTACTCGATATACCGTACCTACGAGCAGTACTTC.

The chain joins TRBV5-4 to TRBJ2-1, with 11 nucleotides matching TRBD2. V shed 1 base and J 3 bases; nucleotides not matched to a gene: 3. CDR3 size: 16 residues. Germline CDR1 reads SGHNT; CDR2 reads YYREEE (reference sequence). CDR3 nucleotides: TGTGCCAGCAGCTTGATGGGACTAGCGGACTACAATGAGCAGTTCTTC. It translates to CASSLMGLADYNEQFF.

The CDR3, as DNA: TGTGCCAGCTCGGAAGACCCCACCTACGAGCAGTACTTC. It specifies CASSEDPTYEQYF. The rearrangement links TRBV6-1 to TRBJ2-7; D remains unclear. Germline V gene lookup returns CDR1 MNHNS and CDR2 SASEGT. V lost 8 bases, J lost 2 bases, and 13 bases lay in between. The CDR3 is 13 amino acids.

The chain carries TRBV27 and TRBJ1-1; D is unclear. The CDR3 is 14 amino acids. Deletions cut 4 bases from V and 4 bases from J, with 13 bases between. CDR1 is MNHEY, CDR2 SMNVEV, per germline (reference sequence). The CDR3 DNA is TGTGCCAGCAGTTGGTCCTTCGGCGCCACTGAAGCTTTCTTT. This gives the protein CASSWSFGATEAFF.

This chain uses TRBV11-2 with TRBJ2-1, with 8 bases aligning to TRBD2. From germline, CDR1 is SGHAT and CDR2 FQNNGV. The CDR3 loop spans 14 amino acids. The trim removed 1 base at V and 6 bases at J, leaving 2 bases unmatched. CDR3 sequence reads: CASSLVSGSNEQFF. DNA for the CDR3: TGTGCCAGCAGCTTAGTGAGCGGGAGCAATGAGCAGTTCTTC. The variable domain in full, completed from reference TRBV11-2 and TRBJ2-1, reads EAGVAQSPRYKIIEKRQSVAFWCNPISGHATLYWYQQILGQGPKLLIQFQNNGVVDDSQLPKDRFSAERLKGVDSTLKIQPAKLEDSAVYLCASSLVSGSNEQFFGPGTRLTVL.

This chain links TRBV19 with TRBJ1-5; no clear D. The CDR3 is made up of 13 amino acids. CDR1 and CDR2 from the germline V gene are LNHDA and SQIVND (reference sequence). V lost 8 bases and J lost 3, with 11 bases in between. CDR3 amino acids: CASRFTVNQPQHF. The CDR3, as DNA: TGTGCCAGTCGGTTTACAGTCAATCAGCCCCAGCATTTT.

V and J are TRBV27 and TRBJ2-1; weak D call: TRBD1 (5 bases). The V and J ends lost 1 base and 0 bases respectively, with 16 bases between them. The germline V gene has CDR1 MNHEY and CDR2 SMNVEV (reference sequence). The CDR3 sequence is 18 residues long. The CDR3 nucleotides are TGTGCCAGCAGTTTATTGGGGCCCCGTCCGAGCTCCTACAATGAGCAGTTCTTC. Its protein is CASSLLGPRPSSYNEQFF.

With respect to this clone: Distinct nucleotide sequences in the sample also encode this CDR3. The chain links TRBV9 to TRBJ1-3; weak D call: TRBD1 (5 bases). CDR1 and CDR2 from the germline V gene are SGDLS and YYNGEE. Trimming left V 2 bases short and J 1 base short, with 7 bases between. This CDR3 contains 14 residues. CDR3 protein: CASSVRGSGNTIYF. CDR3 sequence (DNA): TGTGCCAGCAGCGTGAGGGGTTCTGGAAACACCATATATTTT.

The rearrangement uses TRBV7-9 and TRBJ1-2; TRBD1 might be the D (6 bases). The CDR3 is 14 amino acids. Trimming removed 5 bases at V and 3 bases at J, with 13 bases between. Germline V lookup: CDR1 SEHNR, CDR2 FQNEAQ (reference sequence). The CDR3 DNA follows: TGTGCCAGCAGCGGAGGACAGCCGGACTATGGCTACACCTTC. It is translated as CASSGGQPDYGYTF.

The chain links TRBV7-9 to TRBJ2-3; TRBD2 matches at 8 bases. V gave up 1 base and J gave up 4 bases; unmatched junction bases: 10. The V gene's germline CDR1 is SEHNR and CDR2 FQNEAQ (reference sequence). The CDR3 spans 17 residues. CDR3 protein: CASSLDVRGATADTQYF. CDR3 nucleotide sequence: TGTGCCAGCAGCTTAGATGTGCGGGGGGCAACTGCAGATACGCAGTATTTT. Full variable domain (remainder filled in from reference TRBV7-9 and TRBJ2-3): DTGVSQNPRHKITKRGQNVTFRCDPISEHNRLYWYRQTLGQGPEFLTYFQNEAQLEKSRLLSDRFSAERPKGSFSTLEIQRTEQGDSAMYLCASSLDVRGATADTQYFGPGTRLTVL.

V and J are TRBV29-1 and TRBJ2-2; TRBD1 agrees at 9 bases. Per the germline V gene, CDR1 is SQVTM and CDR2 is ANQGSEA. The V segment lost 8 bases and the J segment 3 bases; nucleotides outside the gene matches: 4. This CDR3 spans 13 amino acids. DNA for the CDR3: TGCAGCATCCGGGACAGGGACACCGGGGAGCTGTTTTTT. It yields the protein CSIRDRDTGELFF.

A remark on this clone: This sample includes further DNA sequences coding for the same CDR3. The rearrangement uses TRBV19 and TRBJ2-7; 7 nucleotides match TRBD1. The CDR3 consists of 14 residues. Germline V gene lookup returns CDR1 LNHDA and CDR2 SQIVND (reference sequence). V shed 4 bases, J shed 3 bases, and the junction held 6 bases outside the gene matches. The CDR3 bases are TGTGCCAGTAGTACCGCGACAGGGAACTACGAGCAGTACTTC. Translating it yields CASSTATGNYEQYF.

The chain has TRBV15 and TRBJ1-2; D is undetermined. V shed 5 bases and J shed 5 bases, with 12 bases lying between them. CDR1 is LNHNV and CDR2 is YYDKDF in the germline V gene (reference sequence). The CDR3 runs to 13 residues. DNA of the CDR3: TGTGCCACCAGCGGCAGAACCAAATATGGCTACACCTTC. Translating it yields CATSGRTKYGYTF.

The chain is built from TRBV4-1 and TRBJ1-1, with D unresolved. Trimming pared 2 bases from V and 2 bases from J, leaving 15 bases between. The CDR3 has 16 amino acids. Germline assignment: CDR1 MGHRA and CDR2 YSYEKL. The CDR3 spells CASSQKSSRINTEAFF. CDR3 DNA sequence: TGCGCCAGCAGCCAAAAGTCATCACGGATTAACACTGAAGCTTTCTTT.

The chain recombines TRBV7-9 with TRBJ2-7, with D possibly matching TRBD1 (5 bases). This CDR3 comprises 16 residues. Per germline, CDR1 SEHNR and CDR2 FQNEAQ (reference sequence). Trimming stripped 5 bases from V and 0 bases from J, with 17 bases between. Here the CDR3 reads CASSRGSDRFSYEQYF. In DNA, the CDR3 is TGTGCCAGCAGCAGAGGTTCTGACAGATTCTCCTACGAGCAGTACTTC.

About this clone: One junction end disagrees with the germline gene, perhaps due to a read error. J is TRBJ1-1 and V is TRBV5-1; 7 bases map to TRBD1. Germline V lookup: CDR1 SGHRS, CDR2 YFSETQ. The CDR3 runs 13 residues. The CDR3 DNA reads TGCGCCAGCAGCTTGGCCGAAGTGTTCGGGACAGAGTTT. This codes for CASSLAEVFGTEF.

The chain combines TRBV4-1 with TRBJ2-7, with D hard to call. The germline CDR1 and CDR2 sequences are MGHRA and YSYEKL. V shed 1 base and J shed 3 bases, with 13 bases lying between them. There are 15 residues in the CDR3. CDR3 amino acids: CASSQVFGSLYEQYF. In DNA, the CDR3 is TGCGCCAGCAGCCAAGTCTTCGGGTCTCTCTACGAGCAGTACTTC.

This clone was counted once. The rearrangement links TRBV19 to TRBJ2-1, with 9 bases aligning to TRBD2. There are 14 residues in the CDR3. From germline, CDR1 is LNHDA and CDR2 SQIVND (reference sequence). V shed 6 bases and J 10 bases; nucleotides not matched to a gene: 10. The CDR3 spells CASRGPGLAGEQFF. CDR3 bases: TGTGCCAGTAGAGGTCCGGGACTAGCAGGGGAGCAGTTCTTC.

CDR3 protein: CASSLFGQGREAGANVLTF. CDR3 coding DNA: TGTGCCAGCAGCCTCTTCGGACAGGGGAGGGAGGCTGGGGCCAACGTCCTGACTTTC. This sequence joins TRBV7-2 and TRBJ2-6; the match to TRBD1 covers 9 bases. CDR1 is SGHTA and CDR2 is FQGNSA in the germline V gene. The trim removed 5 bases at V and 2 bases at J, leaving 13 bases unmatched. CDR3 size: 19 residues. Complete variable domain (other parts from reference TRBV7-2 and TRBJ2-6): GAGVSQSPSNKVTEKGKDVELRCDPISGHTALYWYRQSLGQGLEFLIYFQGNSAPDKSGLPSDRFSAERTGGSVSTLTIQRTQQEDSAVYLCASSLFGQGREAGANVLTFGAGSRLTVL.